Following are 20 T cell receptor beta chains from one sample sequenced in a study of blood T cells in healthy people across ages. PCR was performed a second time for about 7 to 11 cycles using a sample-barcoded 5' primer and a J-beta primer mix. TCRdb ran MiXCR on the 5' RACE reads and lists one entry per CDR3 protein. The sample includes 710,000 or so distinct CDR3 sequences, about 30% of them seen just once. Input material: blood. The receptors were sampled from a woman older than 75 in good health.

In this sample, this clonotype turned up many times. The chain combines TRBV6-1 with TRBJ2-5; 8 bases line up with TRBD1. Losses at the gene ends were 7 bases for V and 7 bases for J; bases not matched to a gene: 17. The CDR3 is 16 residues long. Germline V lookup: CDR1 MNHNS, CDR2 SASEGT. The CDR3 sequence is CASKRGPQTGAATQYF. For the CDR3, the DNA is TGTGCCAGCAAGCGCGGGCCTCAGACAGGGGCGGCGACCCAGTACTTC.

Remarks on this clonotype: This sequence may be a read error, since a much larger clone differs from it by one base. This chain joins TRBV25-1 and TRBJ1-5, with D perhaps TRBD1 (5 bases). Germline V gene sequence: CDR1 MGHDK, CDR2 SYGVNS. The CDR3 length is 14 residues. The V and J ends lost 4 bases and 10 bases respectively, with 17 bases between them. CDR3 residues: CASSVAGTSVPQHF. CDR3 sequence (DNA): TGTGCCAGCAGTGTCGCAGGGACGTCGGTCCCCCAGCATTTT.

The CDR3 is CASSLGVIGYTF. The CDR3 region has the DNA TGTGCCAGCAGCTTAGGGGTAATCGGCTACACCTTC. The rearrangement uses TRBV7-2 and TRBJ1-2; no reliable D call. Germline assignment: CDR1 SGHTA and CDR2 FQGNSA. Trimming removed 1 base at V and 8 bases at J, with 8 bases between. This CDR3 is 12 amino acids long.

Points on this clonotype: This sequence may be a read error, since a much larger clone differs from it by one base. The genes are TRBV5-6 and TRBJ1-1; D might be TRBD1 (5 bases). Trimming shortened V by 2 bases and J by 9 bases, and 11 bases separated the two germline ends. This CDR3 is built from 12 residues. From germline, CDR1 is SGHDT and CDR2 YYEEEE. The CDR3 DNA reads as TGTGCCAGCAGCTTTTCCCGGGGGAAAGCTTTCTTT. The encoded protein is CASSFSRGKAFF.

The V and J genes are TRBV29-1 and TRBJ2-7; possibly TRBD2 for D (6 bases). This CDR3 contains 14 residues. V was pared by 4 bases and J by 6 bases, with 19 bases between. Germline CDR1 reads SQVTM; CDR2 reads ANQGSEA. Here the CDR3 reads CSVVHTLGGREQYF. CDR3 bases: TGCAGCGTTGTGCACACTCTGGGGGGTCGCGAGCAGTACTTC.

The chain joins TRBV12-3 or TRBV12-4 to TRBJ1-2; TRBD1 aligns across 8 bases. This CDR3 comprises 14 residues. V shed 11 bases and J 4 bases; nucleotides not matched to a gene: 12. CDR3 amino acids: CAAGAGQGSYGYTF. CDR3 DNA: TGTGCCGCCGGGGCCGGACAGGGAAGCTATGGCTACACCTTC.

This clonotype was picked up many times. The chain has TRBV12-3 or TRBV12-4 and TRBJ2-7, with 8 bases lining up with TRBD2. Unmatched junction bases numbered 11, after V lost 9 bases and J lost 7 bases. The CDR3 totals 13 residues. CDR3 nucleotide sequence: TGTGCCAGTTCCCTCGGGGGGGGCGGTGAGCAGTACTTC. It encodes CASSLGGGGEQYF.

This clonotype turned up a few times. The chain employs TRBV9 and TRBJ1-1; D might be TRBD1 (5 bases). The germline V gene has CDR1 SGDLS and CDR2 YYNGEE. The CDR3 is 14 amino acids. Trimming removed 2 bases at V and 6 bases at J, with 14 bases between. The CDR3 nucleotides are TGTGCCAGCAGCGTTGGGGGGTATGGAGCTGAAGCTTTCTTT. It encodes CASSVGGYGAEAFF.

In its sample, this clonotype was seen many times. The rearrangement uses TRBV20-1 and TRBJ2-1, with TRBD2 identical over 7 bases. V gave up 1 base and J gave up 1 base; unmatched junction bases: 4. CDR1 and CDR2 (germline): DFQATT, SNEGSKA (reference sequence). The CDR3 totals 15 residues. The CDR3: CSARAPRGSYNEQFF. The CDR3 DNA reads as TGCAGTGCTAGAGCCCCGCGGGGGTCCTACAATGAGCAGTTCTTC.

This clonotype has at least ten counts. The V and J genes are TRBV20-1 and TRBJ2-3, with D possibly TRBD2 on 5 matching bases. Trimming took off 1 base at V and 6 bases at J, with 23 bases between the two ends. The CDR3 is made up of 17 amino acids. Per germline, CDR1 DFQATT and CDR2 SNEGSKA (reference sequence). CDR3 bases: TGCAGTGCTAGAGGAGGGAACTGGCGCCCAAAAAAGGATACGCAGTATTTT. Translating gives CSARGGNWRPKKDTQYF.

The chain couples TRBV28 to TRBJ2-7; 12 bases agree with TRBD2. This CDR3 has 17 amino acids. CDR1 and CDR2 (germline): MDHEN, SYDVKM. Trimming cost V 7 bases and J 0 bases; bases outside gene matches: 10. In DNA, the CDR3 is TGTGCCAGCACCACCTGGACTAGCGGGATTAACTCCTACGAGCAGTACTTC. It encodes CASTTWTSGINSYEQYF.

This clonotype came up a few times. The chain links TRBV2 to TRBJ1-5, with D possibly matching TRBD1 (6 bases). The V end lost 6 bases, the J end lost 0 bases, and 12 bases lay between the germline ends. This CDR3 is 15 amino acids long. Germline V CDR1 and CDR2: SNHLY, FYNNEI. As DNA, the CDR3 is TGTGCCAGCAGGGACAGCAGTTATAGCAATCAGCCCCAGCATTTT. This codes for CASRDSSYSNQPQHF.

In the case of this clonotype: A much larger clone differs from this one at a single base, so this may be a read error. The chain has TRBV20-1 and TRBJ2-4, with D maybe TRBD2 (6 bases). There are 13 residues in the CDR3. CDR1 is DFQATT and CDR2 is SNEGSKA in the germline V gene (reference sequence). CDR3 DNA sequence: TGCAGTGCTAGCCGGGACTTAGGAAACATTCGGTACTTC. Its translation is CSASRDLGNIRYF.

At least ten counts were recorded for this clonotype. The CDR3 region is CASSPQSHEQYF. The CDR3 DNA is TGTGCCAGTTCTCCACAATCCCACGAGCAGTACTTC. The J gene is TRBJ2-7, the V gene TRBV7-2; D remains unclear. The V gene's germline CDR1 is SGHTA and CDR2 FQGNSA. Between the trimmed V and J ends, which lost 9 bases and 5 bases, there was a span of 14 bases. CDR3 size: 12 residues.

In this sample, this clonotype turned up many times. The chain uses TRBV6-2 or TRBV6-3 and TRBJ2-3; 8 bases agree with TRBD1. This CDR3 contains 16 residues. Germline trimming cut 2 bases from V and 3 bases from J; bases unmatched to any gene: 7. The V gene's germline CDR1 is MNHEY and CDR2 SVGEGT. CDR3 sequence: CASSYPDRVRTDTQYF. The CDR3 bases are TGTGCCAGCAGTTACCCGGACAGGGTTAGGACAGATACGCAGTATTTT.

Points on this clonotype: One end of the junction does not line up with germline, which may come from a read error. This chain's CDR3 is CASNLTGGNDQPQHF. For the CDR3, the DNA is TGCGCCAGCAACTTGACAGGGGGCAACGATCAGCCCCAGCATTTT. The chain links TRBV5-1 to TRBJ1-5; 10 positions match TRBD1. Germline V gene lookup returns CDR1 SGHRS and CDR2 YFSETQ. The CDR3 has 15 amino acids.

This clonotype has ten or more counts. The rearrangement links TRBV5-1 to TRBJ2-5, with 12 bases matching TRBD1. Germline CDR1 is SGHRS and CDR2 is YFSETQ. Losses at the gene ends were 2 bases for V and 5 bases for J; bases not matched to a gene: 4. The CDR3 runs to 15 residues. For the CDR3, the DNA is TGCGCCAGCAGCTTCGGGACAGGGGGCGCGGAGACCCAGTACTTC. As protein: CASSFGTGGAETQYF.

This clonotype was found many times. This rearrangement joins TRBV20-1 to TRBJ1-5; D gene ambiguous. V was shortened by 4 bases and J by 0 bases, with 7 bases between the two germline ends. CDR3 size: 13 residues. Germline lookup yields CDR1 DFQATT and CDR2 SNEGSKA (reference sequence). In nucleotides, the CDR3 is TGCAGTGCTAAGGGATATAGCAATCAGCCCCAGCATTTT. Encoded protein: CSAKGYSNQPQHF.

Turning to this clonotype: A much larger clone differs by one base, so this may be a read error. Since no conserved phenylalanine or tryptophan closes the CDR3, a read error is the likely cause. This sequence joins TRBV20-1 and TRBJ2-1, with 8 bases lining up with TRBD2. This CDR3 is built from 13 residues. The ends lost 6 bases at V and 9 bases at J; junction bases unmatched: 10. Germline CDR1 DFQATT, CDR2 SNEGSKA (reference sequence). CDR3 residues: CSAYPGGASEQFL. DNA of the CDR3: TGCAGTGCCTACCCCGGGGGGGCAAGTGAGCAGTTCTTA.

This sequence joins TRBV27 and TRBJ1-6, with D unclear. The germline V gene has CDR1 MNHEY and CDR2 SMNVEV (reference sequence). The CDR3 has 16 amino acids. V was clipped by 5 bases and J by 6 bases, with 17 bases between them. CDR3 residues: CASSPIPDGSNSPLHF. CDR3 DNA: TGTGCCAGCAGTCCCATCCCGGACGGAAGTAATTCACCCCTCCACTTT.